These T cell receptor beta chains were read from a single sample in a study of T-cell reconstitution after alpha-beta-depleted transplantation in children. TCRdb reprocessed the PCR reads via MiXCR and lists one record per CDR3 protein. This sample has roughly 400,000 distinct CDR3 sequences, with about 40% found just once. The sequencing used PBMCs, collected before TCRalphabeta/CD19-depleted stem cell transplant. These receptors all stem from a girl aged 2-10 years with aplastic anemia, due to receive a stem cell transplant. CDR3s leave out the opening cysteine and the closing phenylalanine or tryptophan.

V gene	J gene	CDR3 protein
TRBV28	TRBJ1-4	ASNGALNAKLF
TRBV28	TRBJ2-6	ASSPRGGANVLT
TRBV18	TRBJ2-3	ASSPPLAGGKDTQY
TRBV30	TRBJ1-1	AWMAGRMNTEAF
TRBV20-1	TRBJ1-2	SARDVLGLRGYT
TRBV12-3/TRBV12-4	TRBJ2-7	ASSLTSGREEQY
TRBV27	TRBJ1-6	ASSPPRGRNSPLH
TRBV7-2	TRBJ2-1	ASSLSGSYNEQF
TRBV28	TRBJ1-1	ASSTHRGGVNTEAF
TRBV5-8	TRBJ1-1	ASSSGTVVVRTEAF
TRBV11-2	TRBJ2-7	ASSLELPANPYEQY
TRBV4-2	TRBJ2-5	ASSQTESGRRETQY
TRBV19	TRBJ2-1	ASRRTGDYNEQF
TRBV28	TRBJ2-5	ASSSLGQGRSGETQY
TRBV4-3	TRBJ2-1	ASSPRTANSGSPYNEQF
TRBV11-2	TRBJ1-2	ASSLETGLGYGYT
TRBV6-5	TRBJ2-7	ASSYAGTSSYEQY
TRBV20-1	TRBJ2-5	SARVGSSARTTQY
TRBV5-1	TRBJ2-5	ASSPWLETQY
TRBV6-1	TRBJ2-2	ASTLKRGWQANTGELF
TRBV6-5	TRBJ2-1	ASSYDWGAGEQF
TRBV5-6	TRBJ2-5	ASSSPIVGVFGETQY
TRBV20-1	TRBJ2-3	SASRGGADTQY
TRBV20-1	TRBJ1-3	SAGGPPGDTIY
TRBV6-1	TRBJ1-2	ASTFGGQNYGYT
TRBV7-2	TRBJ2-2	ASSARGDTGELF
TRBV4-3	TRBJ2-7	ASSQVPESSYEQY
TRBV5-1	TRBJ1-2	ASSPLRDSVVQT
TRBV27	TRBJ1-1	ASSSRQGATNTEAF
TRBV20-1	TRBJ2-1	SARSTGGDSYNEQF
TRBV6-1	TRBJ2-1	ASSEAAQGFNEQF
TRBV27	TRBJ2-3	ASSPRGSLARAQY
TRBV7-7	TRBJ2-3	ASSLEAAGWGRGGDTQY
TRBV28	TRBJ2-7	ASTGTGAYEQY
TRBV5-1	TRBJ1-3	ASSLSAGRVSGNTIY
TRBV20-1	TRBJ2-1	CAPGALPRDFYNEQF
TRBV20-1	TRBJ2-3	SADLAGSDTQY
TRBV5-4	TRBJ2-1	ASREEGGTYNEQF